The 23 T cell receptor beta chains in this list originate from one sample, sequenced in a study of blood T cell repertoires in COVID-19. Assay used: immunoSEQ multiplex PCR; TCRdb lists only in-frame clones, some missing. The repertoire holds roughly 410,000 clones, with about nine tenths as singletons. Specimen: peripheral blood. The receptors stem from a woman aged 40 to 50 with COVID-19, enrolled during active disease.

This rearrangement joins TRBV30 to TRBJ1-5; D ambiguous. The CDR3 extends over 15 amino acids. The germline gives CDR1 GTSNPN, CDR2 SVGIG (reference sequence). With 0 bases removed from V and 4 bases from J, the gap between germline ends came to 13 bases. The CDR3 here is CAWSVGGHLNQPQHF. In nucleotides, the CDR3 is TGTGCCTGGAGTGTCGGCGGCCACCTGAATCAGCCCCAGCATTTT.

The V and J genes are TRBV9 and TRBJ1-1; D gene ambiguous. Germline V lookup: CDR1 SGDLS, CDR2 YYNGEE. CDR3 size: 14 residues. Trimming removed 0 bases from V and 7 bases from J, with 13 bases in between. The CDR3 DNA sequence: TGTGCCAGCAGCGTAGTTCTTAGTGGTATTGAAGCTTTCTTT. Its protein product is CASSVVLSGIEAFF.

V is TRBV28 and J is TRBJ2-5; 8 bases agree with TRBD1. The CDR3 length is 16 residues. The V and J ends lost 6 bases and 3 bases, in that order; junction bases with no gene match: 12. Germline-derived CDR1 and CDR2 are MDHEN and SYDVKM. The CDR3, as DNA: TGTGCCAGCAGCCCCGGGACAGGCGGAACGAAAGAGACCCAGTACTTC. Its protein is CASSPGTGGTKETQYF.

The chain combines TRBV7-2 with TRBJ1-1; D possibly corresponds to TRBD1 (6 bases). Germline V gene lookup returns CDR1 SGHTA and CDR2 FQGNSA. The CDR3 is made up of 15 amino acids. With 1 base removed from V and 4 bases from J, the gap between germline ends came to 13 bases. The CDR3 coding sequence is TGTGCCAGCAGCTTAGAAACAGGGAGAAGCACTGAAGCTTTCTTT. Encoded protein: CASSLETGRSTEAFF.

This rearrangement joins TRBV19 to TRBJ1-2; D is uncertain. V was cut by 4 bases and J by 0 bases, with 15 bases left in between. The CDR3 is 16 residues long. Germline lookup yields CDR1 LNHDA and CDR2 SQIVND (reference sequence). The CDR3 DNA reads as TGTGCCAGTAGTACACTACGAAGGCAGCCTAACTATGGCTACACCTTC. It specifies CASSTLRRQPNYGYTF.

This chain joins TRBV19 and TRBJ2-7; the match to TRBD1 covers 10 bases. CDR1 LNHDA and CDR2 SQIVND come from the germline V gene (reference sequence). The CDR3 length is 16 residues. The V and J ends lost 6 bases and 2 bases, in that order; junction bases with no gene match: 10. The CDR3 loop is CASSPRTGQGTYEQYF. CDR3 DNA sequence: TGTGCCAGTAGCCCTCGGACGGGACAGGGGACCTACGAGCAGTACTTC.

V gene TRBV27 combines with J gene TRBJ2-3, with D perhaps TRBD1 (7 bases). CDR3 length equals 18 residues. V lost 7 bases and J 2 bases, leaving 25 bases between the germline ends. The germline CDR1 and CDR2 sequences are MNHEY and SMNVEV (reference sequence). The chain's CDR3 is CASTFHGTATRPTDTQYF. CDR3 nucleotide sequence: TGTGCCAGCACTTTTCATGGGACAGCGACTAGGCCCACAGATACGCAGTATTTT.

The chain combines TRBV6-5 with TRBJ1-3; possible D gene TRBD1, 5 bases. This CDR3 is 15 amino acids long. Germline V gene lookup returns CDR1 MNHEY and CDR2 SVGAGI. Trimming took off 0 bases at V and 1 base at J, with 7 bases between the two ends. The CDR3 DNA is TGTGCCAGCAGTTACTCTACAGGTTCTGGAAACACCATATATTTT. Translation gives CASSYSTGSGNTIYF.

This chain joins TRBV15 and TRBJ2-1, with 9 bases identical to TRBD1. V was clipped by 1 base and J by 6 bases; unmatched bases: 7. Germline V CDR1 and CDR2: LNHNV, YYDKDF (reference sequence). This CDR3 spans 16 amino acids. CDR3 nucleotide sequence: TGTGCCACCAGCAGAGGGGGACAGGGAGTGGTCAATGAGCAGTTCTTC. Its protein is CATSRGGQGVVNEQFF. The full variable domain, rest sourced from reference TRBV15 and TRBJ2-1, is DAMVIQNPRYQVTQFGKPVTLSCSQTLNHNVMYWYQQKSSQAPKLLFHYYDKDFNNEADTPDNFQSRRPNTSFCFLDIRSPGLGDTAMYLCATSRGGQGVVNEQFFGPGTRLTVL.

The rearrangement links TRBV19 to TRBJ1-3; D is unclear. CDR3 size: 14 residues. V was clipped by 7 bases and J by 0 bases, with 10 bases between them. Germline V lookup: CDR1 LNHDA, CDR2 SQIVND (reference sequence). The CDR3 loop is CASNNWSSGNTIYF. The CDR3 DNA follows: TGTGCCAGTAATAATTGGAGCTCTGGAAACACCATATATTTT.

This sequence joins TRBV21-1 and TRBJ2-7; TRBD1, the table's D call, was not compared with the DNA. TRBV21-1 is a recognized pseudogene. The CDR3 has 17 amino acids. In DNA, the CDR3 is TGTGCCAGCACCAGCAAGGTAAAACAGGGAAGTCGCTACGAGCAGTACTTC. As protein: CASTSKVKQGSRYEQYF.

V and J are TRBV12-3 or TRBV12-4 and TRBJ1-4, with D unclear. The CDR3 totals 12 residues. V lost 5 bases to trimming and J lost 8 bases, with 9 bases between them. The DNA for the CDR3 is TGTGCCAGCAGTCCCCGTGGCGAAAAACTGTTTTTT. Its protein product is CASSPRGEKLFF.

The gene calls are TRBV10-3 and TRBJ2-2; D uncertain. V lost 6 bases, J lost 0 bases, and 17 bases lay in between. The CDR3 is 17 residues long. Germline lookup yields CDR1 ENHRY and CDR2 SYGVKD. The CDR3 here is CAIRKEDFLANTGELFF. CDR3 DNA sequence: TGTGCCATCAGGAAGGAAGACTTTCTAGCGAACACCGGGGAGCTGTTTTTT.

The chain employs TRBV7-2 and TRBJ2-3; 8 nucleotides align to TRBD2. Trimming at V came to 5 bases and at J to 2 bases, leaving 6 bases not matched to a gene. This CDR3 spans 15 amino acids. From germline, CDR1 is SGHTA and CDR2 FQGNSA. The CDR3 reads CASSLQAGDTDTQYF. DNA for the CDR3: TGTGCCAGCAGCCTACAAGCGGGAGACACAGATACGCAGTATTTT.

This clone has only one observation. The J gene is TRBJ2-3, the V gene TRBV3-1 (or the pseudogene TRBV3-2); TRBD2 matches 8 bases. Trimming at V came to 7 bases and at J to 8 bases, leaving 8 bases not matched to a gene. CDR1 and CDR2 (germline): LGHDT, YNNKEL (reference sequence). This CDR3 contains 13 residues. The CDR3 sequence: CASTPGLDATQYF. The CDR3 nucleotides are TGTGCCAGCACCCCGGGACTAGACGCTACGCAGTATTTT.

The chain has TRBV19 and TRBJ1-5; D unclear. This CDR3 region has 15 residues. The ends were cut back, 8 bases at V and 3 bases at J, with 17 bases in the middle. Germline V lookup: CDR1 LNHDA, CDR2 SQIVND (reference sequence). The CDR3 loop reads CASSLLRVNNQPQHF. CDR3 DNA: TGTGCCAGTTCTCTCCTCCGGGTCAACAATCAGCCCCAGCATTTT.

The gene calls are TRBV21-1 and TRBJ1-5; the table's D call TRBD1 went unverified against the DNA. TRBV21-1 is described as a pseudogene. This CDR3 is built from 21 residues. CDR3: CASSIRQGEGVLLMGNQPQHF. Here the CDR3 DNA reads TGTGCCAGCAGCATCCGACAGGGAGAAGGGGTGCTATTAATGGGCAATCAGCCCCAGCATTTT.

Note on this clone: The same CDR3 can be traced to other DNA sequences in this sample. The chain has TRBV4-1 and TRBJ2-7; 12 bases line up with TRBD2. J gave up 0 bases and V 3 bases, and 0 bases lay outside the gene matches. CDR1 is MGHRA and CDR2 is YSYEKL in the germline V gene. CDR3 size: 15 residues. The CDR3 region has the DNA TGCGCCAGCAGCCAGGGACTAGCGGGCTCCTACGAGCAGTACTTC. Translated: CASSQGLAGSYEQYF.

J is TRBJ1-5 and V is TRBV28; D perhaps matches TRBD1 (6 bases). The ends were cut back, 1 base at V and 4 bases at J, with 17 bases in the middle. Germline assignment: CDR1 MDHEN and CDR2 SYDVKM. The CDR3 sequence is 17 residues long. The DNA for the CDR3 is TGTGCCAGCAGTTTATTCGAATTCAGGGGATCAAATCAGCCCCAGCATTTT. Protein sequence: CASSLFEFRGSNQPQHF. Together with reference TRBV28 and TRBJ1-5, the CDR3 gives the full variable domain: DVKVTQSSRYLVKRTGEKVFLECVQDMDHENMFWYRQDPGLGLRLIYFSYDVKMKEKGDIPEGYSVSREKKERFSLILESASTNQTSMYLCASSLFEFRGSNQPQHFGDGTRLSIL.

This chain joins TRBV27 and TRBJ1-2; the D gene is possibly TRBD1 (5 bases). The ends were cut back, 5 bases at V and 7 bases at J, with 20 bases in the middle. Germline V gene data show CDR1 as MNHEY and CDR2 as SMNVEV (reference sequence). This CDR3 comprises 15 residues. As DNA, the CDR3 is TGTGCCAGCAGTCCCTATGGGGGGGTTGTGACTGGCTACACCTTC. It is translated as CASSPYGGVVTGYTF.

The gene calls are TRBV5-4 and TRBJ1-2; tentative D call: TRBD1 (5 bases). Germline loops: CDR1 SGHNT, CDR2 YYREEE (reference sequence). V was trimmed by 3 bases and J by 7 bases, leaving 13 bases between them. This CDR3 contains 13 residues. The DNA of the CDR3 is TGTGCCAGCAGCTCGCCGAAACAGGTTGGCTACACCTTC. It is translated as CASSSPKQVGYTF.

V is TRBV5-1 and J is TRBJ2-1; the match to TRBD1 covers 7 bases. CDR3 length: 14 residues. Germline trimming cut 0 bases from V and 5 bases from J; bases unmatched to any gene: 2. The V gene's germline CDR1 is SGHRS and CDR2 YFSETQ. Here the CDR3 reads CASSLGTGNNEQFF. CDR3 bases: TGCGCCAGCAGCTTGGGGACAGGAAACAATGAGCAGTTCTTC. Drawing the rest from reference TRBV5-1 and TRBJ2-1, the complete variable domain is KAGVTQTPRYLIKTRGQQVTLSCSPISGHRSVSWYQQTPGQGLQFLFEYFSETQRNKGNFPGRFSGRQFSNSRSEMNVSTLELGDSALYLCASSLGTGNNEQFFGPGTRLTVL.

The J gene is TRBJ1-1, the V gene TRBV5-1; 7 bases agree with TRBD1. The CDR3 totals 12 residues. Germline V CDR1 and CDR2: SGHRS, YFSETQ. Trimming cost V 3 bases and J 8 bases; bases outside gene matches: 4. In DNA form, the CDR3 reads TGCGCCAGCAGCTGGGGGACAGAAGAAGCTTTCTTT. Its protein product is CASSWGTEEAFF.